This TCR beta chain appears in the sequencing data of a study of T cells in localized non-small cell lung cancer. General study points: Sequencing was limited to one tumor region, leaving the possibility of heterogeneity open.

TCRdb's copy holds only in-frame clones and misses some; the assay was immunoSEQ multiplex PCR. Seen here are some 10,000 clones, roughly four fifths observed once, and the top ten hold 20%. The V gene's germline CDR1 is SEHNR and CDR2 FQNEAQ (reference sequence). Between the trimmed V and J ends, which lost 1 base and 8 bases, there was a span of 23 bases. The length of the CDR3 is 17 residues. For this clone: Its target is not known.

The sequencing used peripheral blood mononuclear cells, collected before any cancer treatment. The chain carries TRBV7-9 and TRBJ1-2, with a tentative D call TRBD1 (5 bases). The receptor's source is a female donor older than 55 with stage II lung adenocarcinoma. CDR3 region: CASSLGAGLVALRGYTF. DNA of the CDR3: TGTGCCAGCAGCTTAGGAGCAGGGCTTGTAGCGTTGAGGGGCTACACCTTC.